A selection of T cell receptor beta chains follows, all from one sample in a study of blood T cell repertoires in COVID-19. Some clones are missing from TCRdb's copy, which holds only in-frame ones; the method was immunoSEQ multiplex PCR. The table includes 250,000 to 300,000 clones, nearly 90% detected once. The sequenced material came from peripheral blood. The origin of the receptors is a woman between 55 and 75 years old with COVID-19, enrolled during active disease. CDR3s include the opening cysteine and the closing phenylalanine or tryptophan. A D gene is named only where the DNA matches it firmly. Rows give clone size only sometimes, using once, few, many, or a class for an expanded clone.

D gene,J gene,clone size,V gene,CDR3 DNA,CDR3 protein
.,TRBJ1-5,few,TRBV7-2,TGTGCCAGCAGCCCCCGGAAGACGGGTAGCAATCAGCCCCAGCATTTT,CASSPRKTGSNQPQHF
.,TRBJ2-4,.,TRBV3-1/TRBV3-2,TGTGCCAGCAGTCAGGCTGTGGTAGTAGGAAGCATTCAGTACTTC,CASSQAVVVGSIQYF
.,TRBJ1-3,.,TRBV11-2,TGTGCCAGCAGCTTAGGGCACTCTGGAAACACCATATATTTT,CASSLGHSGNTIYF
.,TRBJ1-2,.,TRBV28,TGTGCCAGCAGTTTACCGGGAAGTGGCTACACCTTC,CASSLPGSGYTF
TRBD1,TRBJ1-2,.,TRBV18,TGTGCCAGCTCAAGGACAGGAAACTATGGCTACACCTTC,CASSRTGNYGYTF
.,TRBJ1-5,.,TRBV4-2,TGTGCCAGCAGCTCCACAGGGTATAGCAATCAGCCCCAGCATTTT,CASSSTGYSNQPQHF
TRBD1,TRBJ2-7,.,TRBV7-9,TGTGCCAGCAGCCTAGGTCCGGGACAGTCCTACGAGCAGTACTTC,CASSLGPGQSYEQYF
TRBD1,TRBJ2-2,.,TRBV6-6,TGTGCCAGCAGAGAACCCGGGACAGGGGCCACCGGGGAGCTGTTTTTT,CASREPGTGATGELFF
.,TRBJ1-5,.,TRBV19,TGTGCCAGTAGTATCCCCCCTCAACACGCCAATAGCAATCAGCCCCAGCATTTT,CASSIPPQHANSNQPQHF
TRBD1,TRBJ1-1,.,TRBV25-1,TGTGCCAGCAGCGGGACAGGGGGGACTGAAGCTTTCTTT,CASSGTGGTEAFF
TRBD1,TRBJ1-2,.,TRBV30,TGTGCCTGGAGTGCCGAGGGACAGAGCTATGGCTACACCTTC,CAWSAEGQSYGYTF
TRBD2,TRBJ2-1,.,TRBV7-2,TGTGCCAGCAGCTCCACCCTAGCGGGGGGGGATAATGAGCAGTTCTTC,CASSSTLAGGDNEQFF
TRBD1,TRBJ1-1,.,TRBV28,TGTGCCAGCAGTTTATTCAACCCGGGACAGGGCTCAGGCACTGAAGCTTTCTTT,CASSLFNPGQGSGTEAFF
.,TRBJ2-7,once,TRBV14,TGTGCCAGCAGCCAAAAAGGGGCTAGCGTGCTTACCTACGAGCAGTACTTC,CASSQKGASVLTYEQYF
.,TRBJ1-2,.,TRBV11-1,TGTGCCAGCAGCCCTACAGGGCCCGTTAACTATGGCTACACCTTC,CASSPTGPVNYGYTF
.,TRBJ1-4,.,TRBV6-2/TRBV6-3,TGTGCCAGCAGCACGACAAGAATGCGCGAAAAACTGTTTTTT,CASSTTRMREKLFF
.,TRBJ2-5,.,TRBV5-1,TGCGCCAGCAGCTTGGACAAAAAAGAGACCCAGTACTTC,CASSLDKKETQYF
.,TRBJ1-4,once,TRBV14,TGTGCCAGCAGCCAAACAGGTGCCGCAACTAATGAAAAACTGTTTTTT,CASSQTGAATNEKLFF
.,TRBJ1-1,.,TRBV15,TGTGCCACCAGCGCCCTTAGGGACACCCAATTGAACACTGAAGCTTTCTTT,CATSALRDTQLNTEAFF
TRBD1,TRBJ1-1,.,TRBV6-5,TGTGCCACCGAGGGACAGCCCTACACTGAAGCTTTCTTT,CATEGQPYTEAFF
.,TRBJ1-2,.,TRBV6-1,TGTGCCAGCAGTGAACTTAGCTATGGCTACACCTTC,CASSELSYGYTF
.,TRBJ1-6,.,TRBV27,TGTGCCAGCAGTCACGAGGCCCCGCAAAATTCACCCCTCCACTTT,CASSHEAPQNSPLHF
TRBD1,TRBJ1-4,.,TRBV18,TGTGCCAGCTCACCACCCGGGACAGCTCTTAATGAAAAACTGTTTTTT,CASSPPGTALNEKLFF
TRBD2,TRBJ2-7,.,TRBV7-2,TGTGCCAGCAGCCTCACGGGGGGGGAGTACGAGCAGTACTTC,CASSLTGGEYEQYF
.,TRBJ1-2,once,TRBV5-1,TGCGCCAGCAGCTTGGACATTAACTATGGCTACACCTTC,CASSLDINYGYTF
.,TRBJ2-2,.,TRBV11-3,TGTGCCAGCAGCTCAGGAGGGGGCCTGGCCGGGGAGCTGTTTTTT,CASSSGGGLAGELFF